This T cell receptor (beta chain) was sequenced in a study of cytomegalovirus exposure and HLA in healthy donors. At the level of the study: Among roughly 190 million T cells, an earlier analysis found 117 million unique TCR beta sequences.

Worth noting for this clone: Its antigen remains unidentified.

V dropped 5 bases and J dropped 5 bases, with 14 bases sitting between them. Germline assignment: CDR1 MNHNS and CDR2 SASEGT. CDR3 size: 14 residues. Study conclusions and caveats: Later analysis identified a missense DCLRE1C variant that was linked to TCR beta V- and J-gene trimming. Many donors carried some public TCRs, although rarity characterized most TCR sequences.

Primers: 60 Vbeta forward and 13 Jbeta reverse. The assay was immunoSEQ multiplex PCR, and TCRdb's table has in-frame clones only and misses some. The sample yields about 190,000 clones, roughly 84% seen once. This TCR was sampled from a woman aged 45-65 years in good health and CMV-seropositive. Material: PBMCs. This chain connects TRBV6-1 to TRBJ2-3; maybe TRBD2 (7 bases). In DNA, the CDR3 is TGTGCCAGCAGTCGGGGGGCCGTTAGAGATACGCAGTATTTT. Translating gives CASSRGAVRDTQYF.